This TCR beta chain is drawn from a study of T cell responses to AZD1222 COVID-19 vaccine. Data came from immunoSEQ multiplex PCR; TCRdb stores just in-frame clones and leaves some out. This sample has 150,000 to 200,000 clones, with about 92% found just once. This CDR3 comprises 12 residues. V was trimmed by 3 bases and J by 7 bases, leaving 6 bases between them. This clone came up a few times. The antigen remains unidentified. Study conclusions and caveats: Vaccine-related CD4 TCRs covered spike, predominating at 160-218 and 743-854. At baseline, just a handful of AZD1222 recipients tested seropositive.

Sequenced here: peripheral blood, sampled on day 0 of AZD1222 vaccination. This sequence was found in an adult in good health. The chain joins TRBV12-3 or TRBV12-4 to TRBJ1-4; D remains unclear. CDR3 region: CASSLIGEKLFF. CDR3 coding DNA: TGTGCCAGCAGTTTGATTGGTGAAAAACTGTTTTTT.